A single sample is the source of the 27 T cell receptor beta chains below, sequenced in a study of shared clonotypes between healthy human individuals. Here immunoSEQ multiplex PCR was the method, and the copy in TCRdb shows in-frame clones only, minus some. The top ten hold under 2% of the sample, which has around 720,000 clones, around 78% seen once. The sample was memory CD4+ T cells sorted from blood. Subset of the sample: CD45RA-negative fraction. The receptor source for this set is a woman in her twenties or thirties in good health.

The chain combines TRBV5-1 with TRBJ1-1, with TRBD1 matching over 7 bases. In germline, CDR1 is SGHRS, CDR2 YFSETQ. V dropped 4 bases and J dropped 6; count of bases not matched to a gene: 9. The CDR3 consists of 14 residues. In nucleotides, the CDR3 is TGCGCCAGCAGCCCCCGGGACAGACCTTCTGAAGCTTTCTTT. Translated: CASSPRDRPSEAFF.

In the case of this clone: One junction end does not reproduce the germline sequence, and a read error may be involved. V gene TRBV5-4 combines with J gene TRBJ1-1; D remains unclear. CDR1 is SGHNT and CDR2 is YYREEE in the germline V gene (reference sequence). This CDR3 comprises 15 residues. CDR3 sequence reads: CASSSKRTANTKAFF. The CDR3 coding sequence is TGTGCCAGCAGCTCGAAACGGACCGCAAACACTAAAGCTTTCTTT.

To note about this clone: The sample holds other DNA sequences that translate to the same CDR3. The CDR3 sequence is CASSPRQGSYEQYF. The DNA of the CDR3 is TGTGCCAGCAGCCCCCGACAGGGGTCCTACGAGCAGTACTTC. This chain joins TRBV11-2 and TRBJ2-7; TRBD1 agrees at 8 bases. J lost 1 base, V lost 5 bases, and 4 bases had no gene match. The CDR3 has 14 amino acids. Germline values: CDR1 SGHAT, CDR2 FQNNGV.

The V and J genes are TRBV7-9 and TRBJ2-5, with 10 bases lining up with TRBD2. Trimming removed 8 bases from V and 5 bases from J; junction bases left unmatched: 17. Germline loops: CDR1 SEHNR, CDR2 FQNEAQ (reference sequence). The CDR3 spans 17 residues. The CDR3 spells CASGTTSGIRGKETQYF. Here the CDR3 DNA reads TGTGCCAGCGGCACCACTAGCGGGATAAGGGGGAAGGAGACCCAGTACTTC.

The rearrangement uses TRBV7-2 and TRBJ2-1, with D unclear. Trimming took 5 bases from V and 5 from J, leaving 16 bases between them. The CDR3 is 15 amino acids. In germline, CDR1 is SGHTA, CDR2 FQGNSA. As DNA, the CDR3 is TGTGCCAGCAGCCTAAACGTGCTAGTGAACAATGAGCAGTTCTTC. Residues: CASSLNVLVNNEQFF. Based on the CDR3 plus reference TRBV7-2 and TRBJ2-1, the full variable domain is GAGVSQSPSNKVTEKGKDVELRCDPISGHTALYWYRQSLGQGLEFLIYFQGNSAPDKSGLPSDRFSAERTGGSVSTLTIQRTQQEDSAVYLCASSLNVLVNNEQFFGPGTRLTVL.

This clone was counted many times. The V call is TRBV27, the J call TRBJ2-6, with D unresolved. V shed 1 base and J shed 3 bases, with 7 bases lying between them. Germline CDR1 MNHEY, CDR2 SMNVEV (reference sequence). The CDR3 runs 15 residues. In DNA form, the CDR3 reads TGTGCCAGCAGTTTATGGGGAAATGGGGCCAACGTCCTGACTTTC. Encoded protein: CASSLWGNGANVLTF.

This clone was detected a few times. The chain couples TRBV10-3 to TRBJ1-1; the match to TRBD1 covers 8 bases. This CDR3 has 16 amino acids. The J segment lost 3 bases and the V segment lost 0 bases, leaving 6 bases of the junction unmatched. Germline values: CDR1 ENHRY, CDR2 SYGVKD. CDR3 bases: TGTGCCATCAGTGAGTCAGAGACAGGGGCGGACACTGAAGCTTTCTTT. It is translated as CAISESETGADTEAFF.

Notes on this clone: It is unclear where the CDR3 begins or ends on the DNA, so no DNA is shown, and the CDR3 is as TCRdb lists it. This sequence joins TRBV27 and TRBJ1-4; the D call of TRBD1 is as the table states it, not checked on the DNA. With termini counted, the CDR3 has 15 amino acids. Germline assignment: CDR1 MNHEY and CDR2 SMNVEV (reference sequence). This CDR3 reads CASSSVPATNEKLFF.

The chain links TRBV28 to TRBJ2-5; possibly TRBD1 for D (6 bases). The CDR3 is 14 amino acids. V shed 7 bases and J shed 1 base, with 13 bases lying between them. Germline CDR1 is MDHEN and CDR2 is SYDVKM. CDR3 nucleotide sequence: TGTGCCAGCAACCCCTACAGGGCCCAAGAGACCCAGTACTTC. Translated: CASNPYRAQETQYF.

This sequence joins TRBV28 and TRBJ1-5, with D maybe TRBD1 (6 bases). Germline-derived CDR1 and CDR2 are MDHEN and SYDVKM. The V end was cut by 2 bases, the J end by 3 bases, with 20 bases between. The CDR3 has 18 residues. Written as DNA, the CDR3 is TGTGCCAGCAGTTTAAGAAATCTAGGACAGAGCATCAATCAGCCCCAGCATTTT. This encodes CASSLRNLGQSINQPQHF.

CDR3 nucleotides: TGTGCCAGTAGTATTGGTTGGCTGAGCAATCAGCCCCAGCATTTT. The encoded protein is CASSIGWLSNQPQHF. The chain joins TRBV19 to TRBJ1-5, with D hard to call. The germline gives CDR1 LNHDA, CDR2 SQIVND (reference sequence). The V gene lost 3 bases and the J gene lost 1 base, with 10 bases spanning the gap. CDR3 size: 15 residues.

The table lists this clone with a count of one. This chain connects TRBV4-1 to TRBJ2-1; 14 positions match TRBD2. Germline CDR1 is MGHRA and CDR2 is YSYEKL. The CDR3 extends over 16 amino acids. V lost 4 bases and J lost 3; bases outside the gene matches: 2. This chain's CDR3 is CASSLGTSGGYNEQFF. CDR3 nucleotides: TGCGCCAGCAGCCTAGGGACTAGCGGGGGCTACAATGAGCAGTTCTTC.

The genes are TRBV15 and TRBJ1-5, with TRBD1 identical over 7 bases. The CDR3 has 15 residues. The germline V gene has CDR1 LNHNV and CDR2 YYDKDF (reference sequence). Unmatched junction bases numbered 5, after V lost 0 bases and J lost 6 bases. This CDR3 is CATSRDPGGLQPQHF. The CDR3 DNA reads as TGTGCCACCAGCAGAGACCCAGGGGGGCTTCAGCCCCAGCATTTT.

This clone was recorded only once. The V call is TRBV10-3, the J call TRBJ2-3; 11 bases line up with TRBD2. Germline V gives CDR1 ENHRY, CDR2 SYGVKD. CDR3 length equals 16 residues. Trimming at V came to 6 bases and at J to 2 bases, leaving 7 bases not matched to a gene. The CDR3 is CAIRGGTSGPTDTQYF. The CDR3 DNA sequence: TGTGCCATCAGGGGAGGGACTAGCGGCCCCACAGATACGCAGTATTTT.

The genes are TRBV28 and TRBJ2-5, with D uncertain. Germline V gene sequence: CDR1 MDHEN, CDR2 SYDVKM. The CDR3 is made up of 11 amino acids. V was pared by 3 bases and J by 5 bases, with 4 bases between. This CDR3 is CASSFYETQYF. The CDR3 DNA reads as TGTGCCAGCAGTTTCTACGAGACCCAGTACTTC.

The chain is built from TRBV28 and TRBJ2-7, with D possibly called TRBD1 or TRBD2 (5 bases each). V was clipped by 5 bases and J by 0 bases, with 14 bases between them. CDR1 is MDHEN, CDR2 SYDVKM, per germline. This CDR3 region has 15 residues. The CDR3 nucleotides are TGTGCCAGCAGTCTGACTGGGGGTAGCTCCTACGAGCAGTACTTC. It is translated as CASSLTGGSSYEQYF.

This clone was seen a handful of times. The rearrangement links TRBV6-1 to TRBJ2-5, with D unclear. Per germline, CDR1 MNHNS and CDR2 SASEGT. The V end lost 9 bases, the J end lost 0 bases, and 11 bases lay between the germline ends. The CDR3 extends over 13 amino acids. Here the CDR3 reads CARSQSYQETQYF. The CDR3 bases are TGTGCCAGGAGTCAGTCGTACCAAGAGACCCAGTACTTC.

Turning to this clone: The same CDR3 can be traced to other DNA sequences in this sample. This chain connects TRBV7-2 to TRBJ2-1; D is uncertain. From germline, CDR1 is SGHTA and CDR2 FQGNSA. Trimming cost V 5 bases and J 3 bases, with 8 bases left between them. CDR3 length equals 13 residues. This CDR3 reads CASSPYLYNEQFF. The CDR3 region has the DNA TGTGCCAGCAGCCCGTACCTCTACAATGAGCAGTTCTTC. Combining the CDR3 with reference TRBV7-2 and TRBJ2-1 gives the whole variable domain GAGVSQSPSNKVTEKGKDVELRCDPISGHTALYWYRQSLGQGLEFLIYFQGNSAPDKSGLPSDRFSAERTGGSVSTLTIQRTQQEDSAVYLCASSPYLYNEQFFGPGTRLTVL.

The gene calls are TRBV5-1 and TRBJ2-2; D uncertain. The V end lost 1 base, the J end lost 4 bases, and 8 bases lay between the germline ends. The germline V gene encodes CDR1 SGHRS and CDR2 YFSETQ. This CDR3 is built from 14 residues. This CDR3 reads CASSLLLTTGELFF. Written as DNA, the CDR3 is TGCGCCAGCAGCTTGCTGCTGACCACCGGGGAGCTGTTTTTT.

The gene calls are TRBV6-5 and TRBJ2-7; 7 bases are a match to TRBD1. Germline CDR1 and CDR2: MNHEY and SVGAGI. This CDR3 is 14 amino acids long. The V segment lost 4 bases and the J segment 2 bases; nucleotides outside the gene matches: 5. CDR3 residues: CASSLQGQTYEQYF. CDR3 bases: TGTGCCAGCAGTTTACAGGGGCAGACCTACGAGCAGTACTTC.

J is TRBJ2-3 and V is TRBV6-4, with D hard to call. CDR3 size: 13 residues. The germline CDR1 and CDR2 sequences are MRHNA and SNTAGT. V was trimmed by 5 bases and J by 2 bases, leaving 8 bases between them. Here the CDR3 DNA reads TGTGCCAGCAGTCCGGGCAACACAGATACGCAGTATTTT. As protein: CASSPGNTDTQYF.

CDR3 region: CASSEGGGRTQYF. CDR3 DNA: TGCGCCAGCAGTGAGGGGGGGGGAAGGACCCAGTACTTC. This chain links TRBV10-2 with TRBJ2-5; 7 positions match TRBD2. The CDR3 is 13 amino acids. Losses at the gene ends were 2 bases for V and 7 bases for J; bases not matched to a gene: 4. Germline CDR1 WSHSY, CDR2 SAAADI.

The chain is built from TRBV2 and TRBJ2-2; 10 positions agree with TRBD2. The V and J ends lost 9 bases and 1 base, in that order; junction bases with no gene match: 8. The germline gives CDR1 SNHLY, CDR2 FYNNEI. The length of the CDR3 is 16 residues. For the CDR3, the DNA is TGTGCCAGTCAAAGGGGGACTAGCGAGAACACCGGGGAGCTGTTTTTT. Its protein is CASQRGTSENTGELFF.

The rearrangement links TRBV6-6 to TRBJ2-3, with D tentatively TRBD2 (5 bases). V was clipped by 6 bases and J by 2 bases, with 12 bases between them. Germline V CDR1 and CDR2: MNHNY, SVGAGI (reference sequence). The CDR3 has 14 residues. The CDR3 sequence is CASRSSRDTDTQYF. The CDR3 DNA is TGTGCCAGCAGGTCGTCGAGGGACACAGATACGCAGTATTTT.

The V gene is TRBV27, the J gene TRBJ2-7, with 9 bases lining up with TRBD1. Germline CDR1 and CDR2: MNHEY and SMNVEV (reference sequence). V was pared by 8 bases and J by 0 bases, with 8 bases of the junction left unmatched. This CDR3 comprises 15 residues. CDR3 in amino acids: CASPGTGRISYEQYF. The CDR3 bases are TGTGCCAGCCCCGGGACAGGGAGGATCTCCTACGAGCAGTACTTC.

The chain links TRBV5-5 to TRBJ2-2; TRBD2 might be the D (6 bases). V shed 4 bases and J shed 7 bases, with 20 bases lying between them. The CDR3 consists of 16 residues. The V gene's germline CDR1 is SGHKS and CDR2 YYEKEE (reference sequence). CDR3 region: CASSQTAGGMGGELFF. DNA for the CDR3: TGTGCCAGCAGCCAAACCGCTGGGGGGATGGGCGGGGAGCTGTTTTTT.

This clone was observed many times. The chain is built from TRBV6-5 and TRBJ1-1; D is undetermined. The germline gives CDR1 MNHEY, CDR2 SVGAGI. The CDR3 is made up of 16 amino acids. V dropped 0 bases and J dropped 4 bases, with 15 bases sitting between them. CDR3 nucleotides: TGTGCCAGCAGTTACTCGTTTACCGGTATTGGCACTGAAGCTTTCTTT. Residues: CASSYSFTGIGTEAFF.